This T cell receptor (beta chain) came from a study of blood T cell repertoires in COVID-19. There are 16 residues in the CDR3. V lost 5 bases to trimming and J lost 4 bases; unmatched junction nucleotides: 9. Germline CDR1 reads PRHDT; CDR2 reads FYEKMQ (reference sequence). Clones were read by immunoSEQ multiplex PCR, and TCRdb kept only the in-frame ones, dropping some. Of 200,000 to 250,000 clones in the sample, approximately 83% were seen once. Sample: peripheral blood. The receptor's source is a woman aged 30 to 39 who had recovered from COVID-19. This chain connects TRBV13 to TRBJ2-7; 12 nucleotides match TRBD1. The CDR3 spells CASSPSLGQGAYEQYF. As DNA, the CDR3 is TGTGCCAGCAGCCCGAGCTTGGGACAGGGGGCATACGAGCAGTACTTC.